This TCR beta chain appears in the sequencing data of a study of blood T cells in healthy people across ages. A sample-barcoded 5' primer and a J-beta primer mix were used in a second PCR of roughly 7 to 11 cycles. Each cDNA molecule received a tag from a template-switch adaptor that had 12 random nucleotides. Sequencing of every sample gave 2.5 million or more CDR3-containing paired-end reads. One entry per CDR3 protein, called by TCRdb with MiXCR from the 5' RACE reads. Here the sample spans about 830,000 distinct CDR3 sequences, less than 80% being singletons. Trimming cost V 6 bases and J 3 bases, with 12 bases left between them. The CDR3 length is 14 residues. The germline gives CDR1 MDHEN, CDR2 SYDVKM. Study results and limitations: While age rose, TCR beta diversity per million T cells dropped in a roughly linear way. PBMC samples, being unsorted, prevented any conclusive comparison of naive and antigen-experienced cells.

On this clonotype: Antigen specificity is unknown.

The chain links TRBV28 to TRBJ2-1; D unclear. Material: blood. The sequence came from a man under 40 in good health. The CDR3 DNA follows: TGTGCCAGCAGCTCTTTCTCCATCTACAATGAGCAGTTCTTC. Residues: CASSSFSIYNEQFF.